This T cell receptor beta chain was captured in a study of blood T cells in healthy people across ages. A sample-barcoded 5' primer and a J-beta primer mix were used in a second PCR of roughly 6 to 11 cycles. All samples yielded 2.5 million or more CDR3-containing paired-end reads. MiXCR was run by TCRdb on the 5' RACE reads, yielding one entry per CDR3 protein. The data show hundreds of thousands of distinct CDR3 sequences, about 20% seen once. Researchers isolated at least 6.5 million PBMCs per sample. This clonotype was observed a handful of times. What it binds is unknown. Study results and limitations: Older age went with lower TCR beta diversity per million T cells, in a roughly linear way. Samples with more naive T cells showed higher observed beta diversity.

V shed 0 bases and J 2 bases; nucleotides not matched to a gene: 8. The CDR3 has 17 residues. CDR1 KGHSH and CDR2 LQKENI come from the germline V gene. Sequencing was performed on blood. This receptor was identified in a man in his sixties or seventies in good health. This chain uses TRBV18 with TRBJ2-5; 8 nucleotides line up with TRBD1. CDR3 DNA sequence: TGTGCCAGCTCACCACCGAATCAGGGGGCATGGCAAGAGACCCAGTACTTC. It encodes CASSPPNQGAWQETQYF.